This T cell receptor beta chain originates from a study of control samples from healthy donors and cancer patients. The data were produced by immunoSEQ multiplex PCR, yet TCRdb's version contains in-frame clones alone and is incomplete. The data show roughly 200,000 clones, roughly 94% seen once. This clone was found a few times. The CDR3 totals 17 residues. The ends were cut back, 4 bases at V and 1 base at J, with 14 bases in the middle. The V gene's germline CDR1 is MGHRA and CDR2 YSYEKL. The rearrangement links TRBV4-1 to TRBJ1-6; D uncertain. The TCR sequence derives from a man over 45 in good health. Sequencing was carried out using blood. CDR3 residues: CASSLETDYSYNSPLHF. In DNA, the CDR3 is TGCGCCAGCAGCCTTGAGACGGACTATTCCTATAATTCACCCCTCCACTTT.